These 9 T cell receptor beta chains originate from one sample sequenced in a study of human T cells and chemical hapten exposure. Time point in this sample: patch test 2, 6 weeks after DPC sensitization. Treatment of the sample: therapeutic diphenylcyclopropenone sensitization with weekly scalp DPC. TCRdb passed the RACE reads through MiXCR, listing each CDR3 protein once. The sample shows approximately 84,000 distinct CDR3 sequences, more than 9% of them seen only once. Material: whole blood, obtained in connection with sensitization to the hapten diphenylcyclopropenone (DPC). The receptors stem from a young man with alopecia areata. Some clones in this sample may be carry-over from other donors' samples.

This chain joins TRBV27 and TRBJ1-6, with D tentatively TRBD1 (6 bases). The CDR3 runs to 15 residues. Germline CDR1 is MNHEY and CDR2 is SMNVEV (reference sequence). V was shortened by 6 bases and J by 7 bases, with 16 bases between the two germline ends. In DNA form, the CDR3 reads TGTGCCAGCAGCTTTGACAGGCGACTCAATTCACCCCTCCACTTT. Translation gives CASSFDRRLNSPLHF.

This clonotype came up a few times. The rearrangement uses TRBV6-2 or TRBV6-3 and TRBJ1-5, with no clear D. The CDR3 contains 12 residues. The germline V and J ends were trimmed by 8 bases and 5 bases, with 10 bases remaining between them. Germline CDR1 and CDR2: MNHEY and SVGEGT. The CDR3 loop reads CASSNPHQPQHF. In DNA, the CDR3 is TGTGCCAGCTCCAACCCCCATCAGCCCCAGCATTTT.

J is TRBJ2-3 and V is TRBV20-1; D may correspond to TRBD1 or TRBD2 (5 bases each). The CDR3 length is 17 residues. Trimming stripped 5 bases from V and 2 bases from J, with 23 bases between. The germline V gene encodes CDR1 DFQATT and CDR2 SNEGSKA (reference sequence). CDR3 protein: CSALPVIAGANTDTQYF. CDR3 DNA: TGCAGTGCTCTGCCCGTTATAGCCGGGGCCAACACAGATACGCAGTATTTT.

The chain carries TRBV5-1 and TRBJ1-1, with a possible D match to TRBD1 (6 bases). Between the trimmed V and J ends, which lost 4 bases and 0 bases, there was a span of 7 bases. The V gene's germline CDR1 is SGHRS and CDR2 YFSETQ. The CDR3 extends over 13 amino acids. The chain's CDR3 is CASSGTMNTEAFF. CDR3 nucleotides: TGCGCCAGCAGCGGGACAATGAACACTGAAGCTTTCTTT.

A word on this clonotype: This may be a read error: a much more frequent sequence differs by one nucleotide. The chain combines TRBV7-2 with TRBJ1-4, with TRBD1 matching 7 bases. With 4 bases clipped from V and 9 bases from J, the junction kept 14 bases outside the gene matches. CDR1 is SGHTA, CDR2 FQGNSA, per germline. The length of the CDR3 is 16 residues. CDR3 DNA: TGTGCCAGCAGCTCCTCGGCCGGACAGGCGGGGAAAAAACTGTTTTTT. Translated, it gives CASSSSAGQAGKKLFF. Full variable domain (missing parts from reference TRBV7-2 and TRBJ1-4): GAGVSQSPSNKVTEKGKDVELRCDPISGHTALYWYRQSLGQGLEFLIYFQGNSAPDKSGLPSDRFSAERTGGSVSTLTIQRTQQEDSAVYLCASSSSAGQAGKKLFFGSGTQLSVL.

The sample holds many counts of this clonotype. The chain combines TRBV7-6 with TRBJ2-5; TRBD1 agrees at 12 bases. Trimming took 5 bases from V and 5 from J; bases not matched to a gene: 6. From germline, CDR1 is SGHVS and CDR2 FNYEAQ. The CDR3 length is 15 residues. As DNA, the CDR3 is TGTGCCAGCAGCGCAGGGACAGGGGGCTGGGAGACCCAGTACTTC. The encoded protein is CASSAGTGGWETQYF.

This clonotype came up many times. CDR3 residues: CASSYPPGEAFF. The CDR3 coding sequence is TGTGCCAGCAGTTACCCTCCTGGGGAAGCTTTCTTT. This rearrangement joins TRBV6-5 to TRBJ1-1; D not resolved. V lost 2 bases to trimming and J lost 8 bases, with 9 bases between them. CDR1 and CDR2 from the germline V gene are MNHEY and SVGAGI. The length of the CDR3 is 12 residues.

This clonotype was seen a few times. The J gene is TRBJ1-4, the V gene TRBV6-6, with a weak D call TRBD1 (5 bases). This CDR3 has 14 amino acids. Looked up from germline, CDR1 is MNHNY and CDR2 is SVGAGI (reference sequence). V was clipped by 2 bases and J by 4 bases, with 8 bases between them. The CDR3 DNA follows: TGTGCCAGCAGTTACGGGGGGATTAATGAAAAACTGTTTTTT. It encodes CASSYGGINEKLFF.

This chain joins TRBV7-9 and TRBJ2-1, with a weak D call TRBD2 (5 bases). The germline CDR1 and CDR2 sequences are SEHNR and FQNEAQ (reference sequence). The CDR3 has 15 residues. V shed 0 bases and J shed 14 bases, with 20 bases lying between them. CDR3 sequence: CASSLAEGDLPQEFF. The DNA of the CDR3 is TGTGCCAGCAGCTTAGCCGAGGGTGATCTCCCGCAGGAGTTCTTC.